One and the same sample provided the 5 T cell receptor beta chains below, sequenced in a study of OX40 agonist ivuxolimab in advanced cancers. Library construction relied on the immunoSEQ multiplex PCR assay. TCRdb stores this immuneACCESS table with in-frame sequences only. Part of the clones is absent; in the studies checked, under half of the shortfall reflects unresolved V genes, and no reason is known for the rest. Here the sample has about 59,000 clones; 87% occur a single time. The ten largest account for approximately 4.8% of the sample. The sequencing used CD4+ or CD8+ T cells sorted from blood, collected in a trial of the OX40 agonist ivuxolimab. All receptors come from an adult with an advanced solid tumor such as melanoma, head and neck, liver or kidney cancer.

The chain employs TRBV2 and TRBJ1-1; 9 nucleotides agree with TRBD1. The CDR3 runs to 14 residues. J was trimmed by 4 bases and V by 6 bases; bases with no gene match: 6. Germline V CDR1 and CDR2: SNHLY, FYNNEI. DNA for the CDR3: TGTGCCAGCAGAAGGACAGGGGAGAGCACTGAAGCTTTCTTT. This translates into CASRRTGESTEAFF.

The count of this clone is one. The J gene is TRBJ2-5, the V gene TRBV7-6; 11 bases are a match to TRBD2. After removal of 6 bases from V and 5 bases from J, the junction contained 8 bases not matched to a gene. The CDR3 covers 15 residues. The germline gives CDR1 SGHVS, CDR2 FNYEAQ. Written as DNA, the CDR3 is TGTGCCAGCAGTCCTAGCGGGGGGCCTCGGGAGACCCAGTACTTC. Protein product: CASSPSGGPRETQYF.

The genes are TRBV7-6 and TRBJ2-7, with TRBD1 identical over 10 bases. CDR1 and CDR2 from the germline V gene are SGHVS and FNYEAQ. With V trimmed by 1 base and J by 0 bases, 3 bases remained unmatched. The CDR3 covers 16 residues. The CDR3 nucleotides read TGTGCCAGCAGCTTAGGGGGGACAGGGGTCTCCTACGAGCAGTACTTC. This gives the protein CASSLGGTGVSYEQYF.

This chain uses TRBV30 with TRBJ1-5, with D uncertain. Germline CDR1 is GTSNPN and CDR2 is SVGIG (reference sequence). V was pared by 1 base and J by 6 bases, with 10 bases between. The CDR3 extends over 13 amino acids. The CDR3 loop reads CAWSGYLSQPQHF. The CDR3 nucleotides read TGTGCCTGGAGTGGATACCTCAGTCAGCCCCAGCATTTT.

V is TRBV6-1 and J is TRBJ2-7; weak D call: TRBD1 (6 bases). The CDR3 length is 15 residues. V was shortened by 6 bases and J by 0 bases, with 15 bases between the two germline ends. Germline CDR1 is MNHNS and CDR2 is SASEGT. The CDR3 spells CASRKDSISSYEQYF. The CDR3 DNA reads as TGTGCCAGCAGGAAGGACAGCATTTCCTCCTACGAGCAGTACTTC.